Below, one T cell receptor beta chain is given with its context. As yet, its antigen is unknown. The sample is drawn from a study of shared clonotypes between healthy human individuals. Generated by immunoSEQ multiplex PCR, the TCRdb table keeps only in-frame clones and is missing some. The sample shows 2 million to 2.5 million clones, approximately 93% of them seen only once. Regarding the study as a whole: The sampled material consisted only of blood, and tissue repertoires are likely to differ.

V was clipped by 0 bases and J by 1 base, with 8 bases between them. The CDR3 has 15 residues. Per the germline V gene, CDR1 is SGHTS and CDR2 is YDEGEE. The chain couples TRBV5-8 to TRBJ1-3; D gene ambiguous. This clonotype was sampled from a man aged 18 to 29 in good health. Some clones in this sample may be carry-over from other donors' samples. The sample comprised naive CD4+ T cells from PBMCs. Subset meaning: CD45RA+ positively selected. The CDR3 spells CASSLVSDSGNTIYF. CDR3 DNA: TGTGCCAGCAGCTTGGTCTCGGATTCTGGAAACACCATATATTTT.